The entry below describes one TCR beta chain. Antigen specificity is unknown. These data come from a study of cytomegalovirus exposure and HLA in healthy donors. Study-wide points: In a later analysis, TCR beta V- and J-gene trimming was associated with a missense DCLRE1C variant. Rates of TCR association differed by HLA locus in a later analysis, with DRB1 highest and HLA-C lowest.

60 Vbeta and 13 Jbeta primers were used in PCR. Using immunoSEQ multiplex PCR, the repertoire was profiled, and TCRdb retains in-frame clones only, with some absent. In the table there are tens of thousands of clones, less than 75% of which are singletons. CDR3 length: 15 amino acids. V gave up 2 bases and J gave up 4 bases, with 17 bases separating them. CDR1 is GTSNPN, CDR2 SVGIG, per germline (reference sequence). The receptor was isolated from a man aged 40-49 years in good health and CMV-seropositive. The sample taken for sequencing was PBMCs. The chain links TRBV30 to TRBJ1-1, with a possible D match to TRBD1 (5 bases). The CDR3 DNA reads TGTGCCTGGAGTCCAAGTCGGGGGATGATCACTGAAGCTTTCTTT. Amino acids: CAWSPSRGMITEAFF.